The clone carrying this T cell receptor beta chain turned up a few times. The data derive from a study of cytomegalovirus exposure and HLA in healthy donors. In the PCR, 60 Vbeta and 13 Jbeta primers were used. Some clones are missing from TCRdb's copy, which holds only in-frame ones; the method was immunoSEQ multiplex PCR. The table has 100,000 or so clones, 65% to 85% seen once. The receptor was isolated from a man aged 50 or older in good health and CMV-seronegative. The specimen sequenced was PBMCs.

CDR3 nucleotides: TGTGCCAGCAGTCCTCGAGGAGGCTCTGGAAACACCATATATTTT. It translates to CASSPRGGSGNTIYF. The chain has TRBV25-1 and TRBJ1-3; unclear D gene. Deletions cut 5 bases from V and 0 bases from J, with 11 bases between. The CDR3 contains 15 residues. Looked up from germline, CDR1 is MGHDK and CDR2 is SYGVNS. Supplemented by reference TRBV25-1 and TRBJ1-3, the full variable domain reads EADIYQTPRYLVIGTGKKITLECSQTMGHDKMYWYQQDPGMELHLIHYSYGVNSTEKGDLSSESTVSRIRTEHFPLTLESARPSHTSQYLCASSPRGGSGNTIYFGEGSWLTVV.